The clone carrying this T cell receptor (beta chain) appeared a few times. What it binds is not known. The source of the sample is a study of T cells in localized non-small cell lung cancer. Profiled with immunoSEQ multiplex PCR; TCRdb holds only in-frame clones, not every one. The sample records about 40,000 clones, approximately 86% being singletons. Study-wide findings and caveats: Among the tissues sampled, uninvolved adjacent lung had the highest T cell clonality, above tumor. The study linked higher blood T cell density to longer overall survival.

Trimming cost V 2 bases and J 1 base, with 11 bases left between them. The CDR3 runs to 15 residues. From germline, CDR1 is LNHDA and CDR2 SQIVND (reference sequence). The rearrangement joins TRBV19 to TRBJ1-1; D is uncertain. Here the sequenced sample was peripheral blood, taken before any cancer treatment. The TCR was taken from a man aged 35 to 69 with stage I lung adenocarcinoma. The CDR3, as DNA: TGTGCCAGTAGTATACGGCATTCAAAGAACACTGAAGCTTTCTTT. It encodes CASSIRHSKNTEAFF.